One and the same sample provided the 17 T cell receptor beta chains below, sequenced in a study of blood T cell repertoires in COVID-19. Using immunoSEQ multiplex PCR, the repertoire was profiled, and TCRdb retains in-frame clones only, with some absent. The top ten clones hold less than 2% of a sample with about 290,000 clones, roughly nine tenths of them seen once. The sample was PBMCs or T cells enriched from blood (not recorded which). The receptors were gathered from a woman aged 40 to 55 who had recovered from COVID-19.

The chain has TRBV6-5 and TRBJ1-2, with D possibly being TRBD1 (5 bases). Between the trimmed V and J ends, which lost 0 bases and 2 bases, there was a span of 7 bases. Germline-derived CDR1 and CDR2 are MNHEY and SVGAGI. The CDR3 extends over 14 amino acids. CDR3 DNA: TGTGCCAGCAGTTACTCCCACAGGAACTATGGCTACACCTTC. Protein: CASSYSHRNYGYTF.

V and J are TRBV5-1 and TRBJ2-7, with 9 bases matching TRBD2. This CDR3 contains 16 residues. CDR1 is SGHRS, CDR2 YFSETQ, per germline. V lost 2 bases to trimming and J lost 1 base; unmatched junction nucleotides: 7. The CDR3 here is CASSFPAGGTSYEQYF. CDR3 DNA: TGCGCCAGCAGCTTCCCAGCGGGGGGCACTTCCTACGAGCAGTACTTC.

The DNA of the CDR3 is TGTGCCAGCAGCACAGGGTTCTCCTACGAGCAGTACTTC. This gives the protein CASSTGFSYEQYF. V and J are TRBV21-1 and TRBJ2-7; the D segment call TRBD1 is taken from the table without a DNA check. TRBV21-1 is noted as a pseudogene. This CDR3 is built from 13 residues.

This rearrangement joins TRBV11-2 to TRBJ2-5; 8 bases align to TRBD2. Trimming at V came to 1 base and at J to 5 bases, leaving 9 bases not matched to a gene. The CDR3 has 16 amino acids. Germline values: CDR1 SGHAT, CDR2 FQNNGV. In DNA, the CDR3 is TGTGCCAGCAGCTTAGGACCCCGGGGGGGAGTGGAGACCCAGTACTTC. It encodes CASSLGPRGGVETQYF. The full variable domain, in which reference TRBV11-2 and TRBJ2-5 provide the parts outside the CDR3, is EAGVAQSPRYKIIEKRQSVAFWCNPISGHATLYWYQQILGQGPKLLIQFQNNGVVDDSQLPKDRFSAERLKGVDSTLKIQPAKLEDSAVYLCASSLGPRGGVETQYFGPGTRLLVL.

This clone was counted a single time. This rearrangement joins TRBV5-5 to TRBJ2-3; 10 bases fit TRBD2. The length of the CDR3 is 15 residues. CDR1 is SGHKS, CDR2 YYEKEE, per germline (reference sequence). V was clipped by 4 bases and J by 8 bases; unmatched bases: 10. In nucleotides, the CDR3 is TGTGCCAGCAGCCCGACAGAGCGGGAGGGGACTACGCAGTATTTT. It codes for CASSPTEREGTTQYF.

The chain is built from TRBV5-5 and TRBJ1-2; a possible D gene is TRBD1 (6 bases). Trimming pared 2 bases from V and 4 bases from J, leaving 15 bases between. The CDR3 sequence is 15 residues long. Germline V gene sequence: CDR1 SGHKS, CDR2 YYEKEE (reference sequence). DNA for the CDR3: TGTGCCAGCAGCTTTGATGGGACACCAGGCTATGGCTACACCTTC. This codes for CASSFDGTPGYGYTF.

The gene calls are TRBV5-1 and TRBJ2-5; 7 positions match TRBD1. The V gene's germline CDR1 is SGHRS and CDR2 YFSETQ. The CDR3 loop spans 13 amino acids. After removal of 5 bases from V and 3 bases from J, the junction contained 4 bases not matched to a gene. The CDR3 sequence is CASSLDREETQYF. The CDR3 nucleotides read TGCGCCAGCAGTTTAGACAGGGAAGAGACCCAGTACTTC. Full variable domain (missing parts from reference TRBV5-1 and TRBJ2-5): KAGVTQTPRYLIKTRGQQVTLSCSPISGHRSVSWYQQTPGQGLQFLFEYFSETQRNKGNFPGRFSGRQFSNSRSEMNVSTLELGDSALYLCASSLDREETQYFGPGTRLLVL.

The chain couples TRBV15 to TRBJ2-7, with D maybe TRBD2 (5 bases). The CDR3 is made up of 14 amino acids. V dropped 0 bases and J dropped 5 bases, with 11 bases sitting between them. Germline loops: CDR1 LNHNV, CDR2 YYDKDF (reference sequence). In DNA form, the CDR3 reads TGTGCCACCAGCAGAGATCGGGCAGCGGACGAGCAGTACTTC. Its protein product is CATSRDRAADEQYF.

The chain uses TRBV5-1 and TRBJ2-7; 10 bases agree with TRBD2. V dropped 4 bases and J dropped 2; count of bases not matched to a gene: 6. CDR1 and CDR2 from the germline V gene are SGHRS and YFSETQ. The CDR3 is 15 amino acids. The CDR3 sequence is CASSRELAGTYEQYF. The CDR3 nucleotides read TGCGCCAGCAGCCGCGAACTAGCGGGGACCTACGAGCAGTACTTC.

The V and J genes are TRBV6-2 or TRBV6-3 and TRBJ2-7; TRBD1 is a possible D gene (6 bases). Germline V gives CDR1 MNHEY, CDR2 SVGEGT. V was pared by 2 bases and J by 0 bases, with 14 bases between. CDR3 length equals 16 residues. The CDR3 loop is CASSYLRGNRSYEQYF. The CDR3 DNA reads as TGTGCCAGCAGTTACCTCAGGGGTAACCGCTCCTACGAGCAGTACTTC.

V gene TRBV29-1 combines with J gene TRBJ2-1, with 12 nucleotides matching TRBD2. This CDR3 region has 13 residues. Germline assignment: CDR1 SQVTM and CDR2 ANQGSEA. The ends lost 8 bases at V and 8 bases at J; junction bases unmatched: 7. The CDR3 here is CSSLAGGSYEQFF. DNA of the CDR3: TGCAGCTCGCTAGCGGGAGGGTCGTATGAGCAGTTCTTC.

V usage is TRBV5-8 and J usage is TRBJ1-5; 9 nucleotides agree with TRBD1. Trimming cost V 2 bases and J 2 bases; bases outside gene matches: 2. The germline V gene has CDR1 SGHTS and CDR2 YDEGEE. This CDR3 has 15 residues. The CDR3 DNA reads TGTGCCAGCAGCTTACAGGGGGCGCGCAATCAGCCCCAGCATTTT. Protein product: CASSLQGARNQPQHF.

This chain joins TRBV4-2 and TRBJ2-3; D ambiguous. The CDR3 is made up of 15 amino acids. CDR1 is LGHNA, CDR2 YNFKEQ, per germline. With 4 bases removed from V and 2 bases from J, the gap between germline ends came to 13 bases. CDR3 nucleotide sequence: TGTGCCAGCAGCCCTGAGATGCGATCCACAGATACGCAGTATTTT. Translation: CASSPEMRSTDTQYF.

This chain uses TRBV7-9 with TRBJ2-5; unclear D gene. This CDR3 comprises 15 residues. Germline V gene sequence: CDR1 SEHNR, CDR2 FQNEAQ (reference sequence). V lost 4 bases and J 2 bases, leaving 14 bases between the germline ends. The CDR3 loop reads CASSSARVLQETQYF. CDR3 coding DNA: TGTGCCAGCAGCTCAGCCCGGGTTCTACAAGAGACCCAGTACTTC.

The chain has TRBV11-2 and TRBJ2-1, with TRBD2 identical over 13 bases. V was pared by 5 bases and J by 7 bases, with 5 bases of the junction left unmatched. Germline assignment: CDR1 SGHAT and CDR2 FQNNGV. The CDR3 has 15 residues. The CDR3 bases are TGTGCCAGCAGCACCCGGACTAGCGGGAGTAATGAGCAGTTCTTC. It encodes CASSTRTSGSNEQFF.

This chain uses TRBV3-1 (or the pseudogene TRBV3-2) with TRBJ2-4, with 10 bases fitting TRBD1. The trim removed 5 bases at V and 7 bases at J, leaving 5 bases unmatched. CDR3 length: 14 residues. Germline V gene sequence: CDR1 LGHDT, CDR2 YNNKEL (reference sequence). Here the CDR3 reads CASSFKGQGNIQYF. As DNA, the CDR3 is TGTGCCAGCAGCTTCAAGGGACAGGGGAACATTCAGTACTTC.

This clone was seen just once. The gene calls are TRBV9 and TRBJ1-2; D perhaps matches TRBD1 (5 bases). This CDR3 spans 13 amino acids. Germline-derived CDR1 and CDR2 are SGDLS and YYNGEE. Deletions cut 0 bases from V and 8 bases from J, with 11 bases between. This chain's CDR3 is CASSVVGRDGYTF. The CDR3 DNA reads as TGTGCCAGCAGCGTAGTAGGGAGGGACGGCTACACCTTC.